The clone carrying this T cell receptor (beta chain) was counted a few times. Enrolled during active infection, Seattle patients were then followed longitudinally. The data were obtained in a study of blood T cell repertoires in COVID-19. In the study's own analysis: Scientists estimated how many nucleated cells there were by amplifying reference gene primers. Repertoires were generated with immunoSEQ multiplex PCR, while TCRdb's copy carries only in-frame clones and drops some. V and J calls and clone size are those listed in that table; D and trimming were worked out from the DNA. The table lists nearly 70,000 clones, roughly nine tenths of them singletons. This CDR3 region has 13 residues. Trimming took off 2 bases at V and 1 base at J, with 5 bases between the two ends. The germline gives CDR1 LNHNV, CDR2 YYDKDF (reference sequence).

The sequence came from a woman aged 45-60 years with COVID-19, enrolled during active disease. Sequences were obtained from peripheral blood. The chain employs TRBV15 and TRBJ1-1, with D hard to call. DNA of the CDR3: TGTGCCACCAGCAGAATCAGGAACACTGAAGCTTTCTTT. Translation: CATSRIRNTEAFF.